Listed here is a single TCR beta chain. Repertoires were generated with immunoSEQ multiplex PCR, while TCRdb's copy carries only in-frame clones and drops some. This sample has about 38,000 clones, with about 88% found just once. Time point noted: peripheral blood 6 weeks after treatment start. This entry is derived from a study of PD-L1 blockade in urothelial cancer. The clonotype comes from a man aged 55 to 69 with urothelial cancer. The sample here was PBMCs, taken around atezolizumab (anti-PD-L1) treatment.

CDR3 in amino acids: CASSLGPGQRSSYEQYF. The DNA for the CDR3 is TGTGCCAGCAGTTTAGGTCCCGGACAGAGGAGCTCCTACGAGCAGTACTTC. The gene calls are TRBV27 and TRBJ2-7; tentatively, D is TRBD1 (6 bases). Germline V gene lookup returns CDR1 MNHEY and CDR2 SMNVEV (reference sequence). The V end lost 2 bases, the J end lost 0 bases, and 17 bases lay between the germline ends. This CDR3 is built from 17 residues.